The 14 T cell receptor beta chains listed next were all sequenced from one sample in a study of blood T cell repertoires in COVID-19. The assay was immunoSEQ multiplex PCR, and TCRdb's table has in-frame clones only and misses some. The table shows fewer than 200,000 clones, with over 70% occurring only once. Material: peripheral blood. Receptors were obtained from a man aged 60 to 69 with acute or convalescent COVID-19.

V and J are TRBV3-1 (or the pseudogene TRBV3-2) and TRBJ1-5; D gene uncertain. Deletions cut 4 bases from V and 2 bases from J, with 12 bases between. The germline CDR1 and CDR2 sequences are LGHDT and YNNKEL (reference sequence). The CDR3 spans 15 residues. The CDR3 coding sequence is TGTGCCAGCAGCCCTGGAGATGGAGGCAATCAGCCCCAGCATTTT. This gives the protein CASSPGDGGNQPQHF.

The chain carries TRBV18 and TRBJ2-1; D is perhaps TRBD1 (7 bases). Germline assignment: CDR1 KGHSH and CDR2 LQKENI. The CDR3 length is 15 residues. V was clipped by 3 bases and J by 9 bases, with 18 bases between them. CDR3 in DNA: TGTGCCAGCTCACCTGGGCAGGGGGGTGGTGGTGAGCAGTTCTTC. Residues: CASSPGQGGGGEQFF.

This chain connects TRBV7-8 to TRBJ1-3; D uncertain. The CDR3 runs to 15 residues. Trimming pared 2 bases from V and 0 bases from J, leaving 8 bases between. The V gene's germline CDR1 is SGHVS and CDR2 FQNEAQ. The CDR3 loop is CASSLYGASGNTIYF. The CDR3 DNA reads TGTGCCAGCAGCTTATACGGAGCCTCTGGAAACACCATATATTTT. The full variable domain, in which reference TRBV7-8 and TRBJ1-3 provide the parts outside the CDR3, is GAGVSQSPRYKVAKRGQDVALRCDPISGHVSLFWYQQALGQGPEFLTYFQNEAQLDKSGLPSDRFFAERPEGSVSTLKIQRTQQEDSAVYLCASSLYGASGNTIYFGEGSWLTVV.

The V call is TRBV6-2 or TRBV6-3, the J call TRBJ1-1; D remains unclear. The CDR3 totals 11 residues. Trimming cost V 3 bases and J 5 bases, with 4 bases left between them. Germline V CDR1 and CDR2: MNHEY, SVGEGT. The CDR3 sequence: CASSYRTEAFF. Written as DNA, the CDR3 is TGTGCCAGCAGTTATCGGACTGAAGCTTTCTTT.

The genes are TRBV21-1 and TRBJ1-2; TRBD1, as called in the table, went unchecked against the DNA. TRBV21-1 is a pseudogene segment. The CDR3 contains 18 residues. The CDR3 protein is CASSTRGGTGGLGGGYTF. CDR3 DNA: TGTGCCAGCAGCACAAGAGGGGGGACAGGGGGCCTAGGAGGTGGCTACACCTTC.

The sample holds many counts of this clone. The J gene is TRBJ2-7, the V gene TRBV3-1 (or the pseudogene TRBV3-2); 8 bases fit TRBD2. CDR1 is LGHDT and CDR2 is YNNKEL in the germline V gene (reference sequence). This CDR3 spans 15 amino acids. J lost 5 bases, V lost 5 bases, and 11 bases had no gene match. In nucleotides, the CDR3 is TGTGCCAGCAGCGAGACCGGGACTAGGAGTGACGAGCAGTACTTC. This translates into CASSETGTRSDEQYF.

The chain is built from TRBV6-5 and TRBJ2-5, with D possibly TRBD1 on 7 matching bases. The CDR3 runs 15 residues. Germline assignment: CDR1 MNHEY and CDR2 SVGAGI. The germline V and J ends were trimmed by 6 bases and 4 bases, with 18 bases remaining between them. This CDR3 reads CASRSDREARETQYF. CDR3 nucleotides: TGTGCCAGCAGGTCTGACAGGGAGGCCCGAGAGACCCAGTACTTC.

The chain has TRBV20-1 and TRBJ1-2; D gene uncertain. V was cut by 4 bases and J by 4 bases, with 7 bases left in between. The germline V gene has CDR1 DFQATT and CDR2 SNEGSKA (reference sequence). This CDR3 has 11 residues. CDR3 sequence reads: CSANDGYGYTF. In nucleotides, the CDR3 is TGCAGTGCTAATGACGGCTATGGCTACACCTTC.

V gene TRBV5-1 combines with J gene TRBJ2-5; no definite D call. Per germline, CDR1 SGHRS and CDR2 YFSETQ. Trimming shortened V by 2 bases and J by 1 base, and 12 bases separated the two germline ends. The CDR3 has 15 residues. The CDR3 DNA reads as TGCGCCAGCAGCTTCTCGAGCAGGTTCCAAGAGACCCAGTACTTC. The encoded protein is CASSFSSRFQETQYF.

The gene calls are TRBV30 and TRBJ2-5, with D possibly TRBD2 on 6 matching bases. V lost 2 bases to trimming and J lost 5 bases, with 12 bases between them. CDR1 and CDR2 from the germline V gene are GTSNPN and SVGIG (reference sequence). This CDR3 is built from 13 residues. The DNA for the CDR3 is TGTGCCTGGAGTACGGGAGTTGGTGAGACCCAGTACTTC. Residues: CAWSTGVGETQYF. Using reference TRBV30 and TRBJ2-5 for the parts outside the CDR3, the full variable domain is SQTIHQWPATLVQPVGSPLSLECTVEGTSNPNLYWYRQAAGRGLQLLFYSVGIGQISSEVPQNLSASRPQDRQFILSSKKLLLSDSGFYLCAWSTGVGETQYFGPGTRLLVL.

CDR3 sequence: CASSLVGGAYEQYF. CDR3 bases: TGCGCCAGCAGCTTGGTAGGAGGAGCCTACGAGCAGTACTTC. The chain links TRBV5-1 to TRBJ2-7, with a possible D match to TRBD2 (5 bases). Germline CDR1 and CDR2: SGHRS and YFSETQ. CDR3 size: 14 residues. Trimming removed 0 bases from V and 2 bases from J, with 9 bases in between.

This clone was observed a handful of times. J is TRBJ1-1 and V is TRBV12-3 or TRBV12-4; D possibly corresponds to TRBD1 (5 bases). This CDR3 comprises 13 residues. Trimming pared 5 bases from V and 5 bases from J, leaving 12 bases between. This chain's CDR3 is CASSLSGGTEAFF. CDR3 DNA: TGTGCCAGCAGTCTCAGCGGGGGTACTGAAGCTTTCTTT.

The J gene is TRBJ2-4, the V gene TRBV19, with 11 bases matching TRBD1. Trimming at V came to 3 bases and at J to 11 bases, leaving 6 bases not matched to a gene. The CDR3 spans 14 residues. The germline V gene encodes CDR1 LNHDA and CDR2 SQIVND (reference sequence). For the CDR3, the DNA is TGTGCCAGTAGTATCAGGACAGGGGGCTTGGTTCAGTACTTC. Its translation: CASSIRTGGLVQYF.

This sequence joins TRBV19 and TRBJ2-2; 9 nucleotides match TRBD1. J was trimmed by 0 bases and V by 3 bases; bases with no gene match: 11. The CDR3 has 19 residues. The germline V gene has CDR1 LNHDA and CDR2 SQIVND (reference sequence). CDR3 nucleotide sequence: TGTGCCAGTAGTATCTTCTGGACAGGGGACCCCGCGAACACCGGGGAGCTGTTTTTT. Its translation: CASSIFWTGDPANTGELFF. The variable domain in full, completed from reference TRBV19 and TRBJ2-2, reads DGGITQSPKYLFRKEGQNVTLSCEQNLNHDAMYWYRQDPGQGLRLIYYSQIVNDFQKGDIAEGYSVSREKKESFPLTVTSAQKNPTAFYLCASSIFWTGDPANTGELFFGEGSRLTVL.